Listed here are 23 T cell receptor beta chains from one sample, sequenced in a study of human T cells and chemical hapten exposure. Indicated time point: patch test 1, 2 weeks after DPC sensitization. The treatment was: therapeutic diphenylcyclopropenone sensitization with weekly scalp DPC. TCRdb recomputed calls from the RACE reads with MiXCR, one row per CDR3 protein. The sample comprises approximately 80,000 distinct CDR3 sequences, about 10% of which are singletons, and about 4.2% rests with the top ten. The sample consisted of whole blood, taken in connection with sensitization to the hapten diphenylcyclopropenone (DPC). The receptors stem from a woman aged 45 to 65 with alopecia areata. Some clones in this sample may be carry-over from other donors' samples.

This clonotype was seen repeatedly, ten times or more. Here the CDR3 reads CSATTPGTGYNYGYTF. DNA for the CDR3: TGCAGTGCTACTACCCCCGGGACAGGGTACAACTATGGCTACACCTTC. The J gene is TRBJ1-2, the V gene TRBV20-1; 9 nucleotides match TRBD1. Germline CDR1 reads DFQATT; CDR2 reads SNEGSKA (reference sequence). The CDR3 is made up of 16 amino acids. With 4 bases clipped from V and 2 bases from J, the junction kept 11 bases outside the gene matches.

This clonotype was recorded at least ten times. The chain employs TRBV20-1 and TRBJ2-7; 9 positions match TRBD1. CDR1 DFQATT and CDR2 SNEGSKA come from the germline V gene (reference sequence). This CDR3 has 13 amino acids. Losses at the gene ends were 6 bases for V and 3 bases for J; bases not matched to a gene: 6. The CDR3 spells CSAKGQGGYEQYF. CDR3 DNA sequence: TGCAGTGCGAAGGGACAGGGAGGCTACGAGCAGTACTTC.

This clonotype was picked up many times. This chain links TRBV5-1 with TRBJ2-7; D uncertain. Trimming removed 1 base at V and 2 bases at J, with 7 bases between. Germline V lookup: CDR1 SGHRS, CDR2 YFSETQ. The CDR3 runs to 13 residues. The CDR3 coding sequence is TGCGCCAGCAGCTTGTTCCTAGCCTACGAGCAGTACTTC. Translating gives CASSLFLAYEQYF.

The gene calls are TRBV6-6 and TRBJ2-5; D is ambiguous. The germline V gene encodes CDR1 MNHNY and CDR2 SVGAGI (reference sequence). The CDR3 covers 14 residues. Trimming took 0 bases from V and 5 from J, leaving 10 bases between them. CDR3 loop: CASSYSIGYETQYF. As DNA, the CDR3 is TGTGCCAGCAGTTACTCGATAGGGTATGAGACCCAGTACTTC.

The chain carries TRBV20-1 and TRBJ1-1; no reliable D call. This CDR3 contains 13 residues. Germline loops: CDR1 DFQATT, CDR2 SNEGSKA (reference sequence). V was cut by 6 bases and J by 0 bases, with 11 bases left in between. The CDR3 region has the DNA TGCAGTGCAGAAGGTGACTTGAACACTGAAGCTTTCTTT. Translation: CSAEGDLNTEAFF.

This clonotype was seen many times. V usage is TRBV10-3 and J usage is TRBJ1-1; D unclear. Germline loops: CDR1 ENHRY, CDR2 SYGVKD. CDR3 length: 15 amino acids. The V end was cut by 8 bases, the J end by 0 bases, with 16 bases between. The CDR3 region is CAIQSRTALNTEAFF. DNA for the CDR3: TGTGCCATCCAGTCCAGGACGGCCTTGAACACTGAAGCTTTCTTT.

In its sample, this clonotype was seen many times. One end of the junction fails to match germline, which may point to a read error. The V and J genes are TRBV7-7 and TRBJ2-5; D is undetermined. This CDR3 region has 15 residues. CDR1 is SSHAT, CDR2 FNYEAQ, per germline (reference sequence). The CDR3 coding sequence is TGTGCTAGCAGCTTATTTTATTCGGCTCAGGAGACCCAGTACTTC. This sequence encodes CASSLFYSAQETQYF. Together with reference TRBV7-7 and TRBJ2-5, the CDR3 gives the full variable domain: GAGVSQSPRYKVTKRGQDVTLRCDPISSHATLYWYQQALGQGPEFLTYFNYEAQPDKSGLPSDRFSAERPEGSISTLTIQRTEQRDSAMYRCASSLFYSAQETQYFGPGTRLLVL.

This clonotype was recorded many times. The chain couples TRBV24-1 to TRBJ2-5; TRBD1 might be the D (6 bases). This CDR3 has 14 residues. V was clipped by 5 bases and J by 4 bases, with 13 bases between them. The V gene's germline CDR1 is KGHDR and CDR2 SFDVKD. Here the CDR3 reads CATSAPRGGETQYF. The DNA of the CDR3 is TGTGCCACCAGTGCCCCCAGGGGCGGAGAGACCCAGTACTTC.

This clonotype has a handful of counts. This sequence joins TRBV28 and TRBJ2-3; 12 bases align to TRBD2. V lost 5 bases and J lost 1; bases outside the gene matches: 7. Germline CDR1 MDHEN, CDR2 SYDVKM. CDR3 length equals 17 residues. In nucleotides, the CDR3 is TGTGCCAGCAGTGCCACGACTAGCGGGAGACGCACAGATACGCAGTATTTT. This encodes CASSATTSGRRTDTQYF.

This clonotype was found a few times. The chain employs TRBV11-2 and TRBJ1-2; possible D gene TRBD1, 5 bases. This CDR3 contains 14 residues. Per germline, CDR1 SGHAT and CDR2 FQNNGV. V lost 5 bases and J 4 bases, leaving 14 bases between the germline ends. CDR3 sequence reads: CASSRLTDFYGYTF. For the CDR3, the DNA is TGTGCCAGCAGCCGCTTGACAGACTTCTATGGCTACACCTTC.

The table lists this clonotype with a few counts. CDR3 sequence (DNA): TGTGCCAGCAGCTTGGACAGGGTTAGCACAGATACGCAGTATTTT. Translated: CASSLDRVSTDTQYF. The V gene is TRBV11-2, the J gene TRBJ2-3; 8 positions match TRBD1. CDR1 SGHAT and CDR2 FQNNGV come from the germline V gene. The trim removed 3 bases at V and 0 bases at J, leaving 2 bases unmatched. The CDR3 covers 15 residues.

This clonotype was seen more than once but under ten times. CDR3 sequence: CASSPQDISGYTF. In DNA, the CDR3 is TGTGCCAGCTCACCCCAGGACATTTCGGGCTACACCTTC. The V gene is TRBV18, the J gene TRBJ1-2, with D perhaps matching TRBD1 (5 bases). The CDR3 consists of 13 residues. CDR1 KGHSH and CDR2 LQKENI come from the germline V gene. V dropped 3 bases and J dropped 8 bases, with 13 bases sitting between them.

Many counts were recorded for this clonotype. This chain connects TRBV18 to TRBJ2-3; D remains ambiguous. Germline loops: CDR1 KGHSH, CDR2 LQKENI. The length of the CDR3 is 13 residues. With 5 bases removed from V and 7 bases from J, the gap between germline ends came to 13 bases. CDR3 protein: CASSSLERNTQYF. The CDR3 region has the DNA TGTGCCAGCTCATCCCTAGAGCGTAATACGCAGTATTTT.

The CDR3 sequence is CASRTPSPGANVLTF. The CDR3 region has the DNA TGTGCCAGCAGAACACCCTCGCCTGGGGCCAACGTCCTGACTTTC. The gene calls are TRBV28 and TRBJ2-6; the D is unclear. The CDR3 runs to 15 residues. Germline loops: CDR1 MDHEN, CDR2 SYDVKM. Trimming stripped 6 bases from V and 2 bases from J, with 11 bases between.

CDR3 sequence (DNA): TGTGCCAGCAGCTTAAACGTACAGCCAAGATTAAATTCACCCCTCCACTTT. Translating gives CASSLNVQPRLNSPLHF. The V gene is TRBV27, the J gene TRBJ1-6; D unresolved. The germline V and J ends were trimmed by 6 bases and 7 bases, with 22 bases remaining between them. This CDR3 has 17 amino acids. CDR1 MNHEY and CDR2 SMNVEV come from the germline V gene (reference sequence).

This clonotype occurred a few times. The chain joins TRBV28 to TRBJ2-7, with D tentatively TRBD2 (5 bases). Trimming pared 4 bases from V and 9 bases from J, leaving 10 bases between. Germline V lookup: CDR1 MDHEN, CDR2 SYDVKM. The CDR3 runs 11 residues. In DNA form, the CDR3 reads TGTGCCAGCAGTTCCCTAGCAGGGCAGTACTTC. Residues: CASSSLAGQYF.

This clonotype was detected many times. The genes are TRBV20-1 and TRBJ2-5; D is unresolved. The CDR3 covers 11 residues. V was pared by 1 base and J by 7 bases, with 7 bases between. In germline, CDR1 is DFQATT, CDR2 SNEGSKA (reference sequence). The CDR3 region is CSARGGVTQYF. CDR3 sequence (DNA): TGCAGTGCTAGAGGAGGAGTGACCCAGTACTTC.

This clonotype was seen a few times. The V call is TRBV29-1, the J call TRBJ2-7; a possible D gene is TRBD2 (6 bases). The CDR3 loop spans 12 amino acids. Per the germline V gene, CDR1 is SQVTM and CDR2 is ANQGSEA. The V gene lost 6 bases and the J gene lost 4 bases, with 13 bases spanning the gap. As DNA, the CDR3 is TGCAGCGTCGGGGAGGCTAGGTACGAGCAGTACTTC. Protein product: CSVGEARYEQYF.

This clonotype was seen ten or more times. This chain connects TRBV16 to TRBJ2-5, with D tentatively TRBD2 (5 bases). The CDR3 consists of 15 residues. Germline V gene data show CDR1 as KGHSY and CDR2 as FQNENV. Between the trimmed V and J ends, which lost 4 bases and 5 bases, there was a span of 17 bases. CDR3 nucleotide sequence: TGTGCCAGCAGCCCCCACGGGATAACACGGGAGACCCAGTACTTC. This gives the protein CASSPHGITRETQYF.

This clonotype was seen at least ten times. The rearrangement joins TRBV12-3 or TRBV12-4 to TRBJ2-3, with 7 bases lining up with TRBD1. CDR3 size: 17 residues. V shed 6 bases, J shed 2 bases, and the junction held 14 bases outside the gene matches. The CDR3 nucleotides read TGTGCCAGCAGGCCGGCTACAGGGGCCCACTCCACAGATACGCAGTATTTT. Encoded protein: CASRPATGAHSTDTQYF.

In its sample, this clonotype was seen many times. The CDR3 protein is CASSPGTASGQETQYF. In DNA, the CDR3 is TGTGCCAGCAGCCCGGGGACGGCTTCGGGCCAAGAGACCCAGTACTTC. The gene calls are TRBV5-5 and TRBJ2-5; D is perhaps TRBD1 or TRBD2 (5 bases each). Germline-derived CDR1 and CDR2 are SGHKS and YYEKEE (reference sequence). V was clipped by 4 bases and J by 1 base, with 17 bases between them. The length of the CDR3 is 16 residues.

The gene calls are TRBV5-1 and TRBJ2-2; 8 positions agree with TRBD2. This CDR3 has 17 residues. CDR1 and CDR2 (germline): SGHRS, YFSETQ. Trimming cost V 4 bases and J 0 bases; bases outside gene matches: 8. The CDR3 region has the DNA TGCGCCAGCAGCGGAGGCGGGGGGCGATCGAACACCGGGGAGCTGTTTTTT. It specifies CASSGGGGRSNTGELFF. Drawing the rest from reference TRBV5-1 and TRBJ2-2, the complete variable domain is KAGVTQTPRYLIKTRGQQVTLSCSPISGHRSVSWYQQTPGQGLQFLFEYFSETQRNKGNFPGRFSGRQFSNSRSEMNVSTLELGDSALYLCASSGGGGRSNTGELFFGEGSRLTVL.

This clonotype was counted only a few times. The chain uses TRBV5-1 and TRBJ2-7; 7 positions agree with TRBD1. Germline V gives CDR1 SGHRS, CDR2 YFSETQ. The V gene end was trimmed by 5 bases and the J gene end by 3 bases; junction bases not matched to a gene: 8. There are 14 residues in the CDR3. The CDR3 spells CASSLPGGDYEQYF. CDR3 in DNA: TGCGCCAGCAGTTTGCCAGGGGGTGACTACGAGCAGTACTTC.